This passage covers 26 T cell receptor beta chains from one sample sequenced in a study of T cell repertoires in cytomegalovirus infection. TCRdb reanalysed the reads using MiXCR and keeps one entry per CDR3 protein. The sample lists under 850,000 distinct CDR3 sequences, roughly 35% occurring once. Specimen: PBMCs. These receptors came from a human donor in good health (CMV status not recorded). Some clones in this sample may be carry-over from other donors' samples.

The CDR3 DNA reads as TGTGCCAGCAGAGCCTCCGACGGGTCCACTGAAGCTTTCTTT. Protein: CASRASDGSTEAFF. The chain is built from TRBV12-3 or TRBV12-4 and TRBJ1-1; D gene ambiguous. V gave up 6 bases and J gave up 4 bases, with 15 bases separating them. The CDR3 length is 14 residues.

This clonotype came up many times. CDR3 bases: TGTGCCAGCAGCTTCCGGGACAGCAATCAGCCCCAGCATTTT. It encodes CASSFRDSNQPQHF. V and J are TRBV7-2 and TRBJ1-5; a possible D gene is TRBD1 (5 bases). The length of the CDR3 is 14 residues. CDR1 and CDR2 (germline): SGHTA, FQGNSA. V was cut by 3 bases and J by 1 base, with 7 bases left in between.

This clonotype was recorded many times. This chain links TRBV28 with TRBJ1-5, with no clear D. V gave up 6 bases and J gave up 2 bases, with 17 bases separating them. Germline-derived CDR1 and CDR2 are MDHEN and SYDVKM. The length of the CDR3 is 16 residues. The DNA for the CDR3 is TGTGCCAGCAGCCCAAGGGCGTCAGGCCGCAATCAGCCCCAGCATTTT. Translated: CASSPRASGRNQPQHF.

There are a few counts of this clonotype. This chain joins TRBV19 and TRBJ2-3; 7 bases match TRBD2. The CDR3 runs 12 residues. Germline V CDR1 and CDR2: LNHDA, SQIVND (reference sequence). V lost 7 bases and J lost 10; bases outside the gene matches: 8. The CDR3 loop reads CASTKLGGAQYF. The CDR3 DNA reads TGTGCCAGTACCAAGCTTGGGGGGGCGCAGTATTTT. The full variable domain, rest sourced from reference TRBV19 and TRBJ2-3, is DGGITQSPKYLFRKEGQNVTLSCEQNLNHDAMYWYRQDPGQGLRLIYYSQIVNDFQKGDIAEGYSVSREKKESFPLTVTSAQKNPTAFYLCASTKLGGAQYFGPGTRLTVL.

The CDR3 spells CASAHARDTEAFF. In nucleotides, the CDR3 is TGTGCCAGCGCTCACGCCAGGGACACTGAAGCTTTCTTT. The rearrangement joins TRBV7-3 to TRBJ1-1, with D possibly being TRBD1 (5 bases). V gave up 8 bases and J gave up 3 bases, with 13 bases separating them. CDR1 is SGHTA and CDR2 is FQGTGA in the germline V gene. CDR3 length: 13 residues.

This clonotype was counted between two and nine times. This chain links TRBV7-9 with TRBJ1-5, with D possibly matching TRBD1 (5 bases). Looked up from germline, CDR1 is SEHNR and CDR2 is FQNEAQ (reference sequence). Trimming stripped 5 bases from V and 4 bases from J, with 9 bases between. The CDR3 consists of 13 residues. The CDR3 DNA sequence: TGTGCCAGCAGCGTCAGGGAGAATCAGCCCCAGCATTTT. Protein product: CASSVRENQPQHF.

This chain joins TRBV7-2 and TRBJ1-6, with 8 bases aligning to TRBD1. Germline lookup yields CDR1 SGHTA and CDR2 FQGNSA. The junction had 4 bases not matched to a gene; V was cut back by 2 bases and J by 10 bases. This CDR3 is 14 amino acids long. The CDR3 region has the DNA TGTGCCAGCAGCTTAACCTCAGGGGGCTCACCCCTCCACTTT. Translating it yields CASSLTSGGSPLHF.

This clonotype was detected only a few times. The chain combines TRBV6-6 with TRBJ2-6; 7 bases agree with TRBD2. V dropped 7 bases and J dropped 1; count of bases not matched to a gene: 1. From germline, CDR1 is MNHNY and CDR2 SVGAGI (reference sequence). The CDR3 consists of 14 residues. Written as DNA, the CDR3 is TGTGCCAGCATCGGGAGGTCTGGGGCCAACGTCCTGACTTTC. As protein: CASIGRSGANVLTF.

This chain links TRBV7-2 with TRBJ2-3; TRBD1 is a possible D gene (5 bases). V lost 5 bases and J lost 7, with 13 bases in between. The CDR3 spans 13 residues. Germline V gene data show CDR1 as SGHTA and CDR2 as FQGNSA. CDR3 DNA: TGTGCCAGCAGCCCCCAGGGTGGAAATACGCAGTATTTT. Translation: CASSPQGGNTQYF.

A word on this clonotype: A much larger clone sits a single nucleotide away, making a read error possible. The rearrangement joins TRBV7-6 to TRBJ2-1, with 7 bases matching TRBD1. Per the germline V gene, CDR1 is SGHVS and CDR2 is FNYEAQ. This CDR3 is built from 16 residues. The CDR3 here is CASSSASGTVYNGQFF. Written as DNA, the CDR3 is TGTGCCAGCAGCTCAGCTTCCGGGACAGTATACAATGGGCAGTTCTTC.

Only one count was recorded for this clonotype. This CDR3 is CASSLTGRGTSSYEQYF. The CDR3 nucleotides read TGTGCCAGCAGTTTAACAGGCAGAGGTACGTCGTCCTACGAGCAGTACTTC. V is TRBV12-3 or TRBV12-4 and J is TRBJ2-7; possible D gene TRBD1, 5 bases. There are 17 residues in the CDR3. Trimming took off 2 bases at V and 1 base at J, with 18 bases between the two ends.

This clonotype was observed a handful of times. The chain joins TRBV6-1 to TRBJ1-5, with D perhaps TRBD1 (6 bases). CDR1 is MNHNS, CDR2 SASEGT, per germline. The CDR3 loop spans 13 amino acids. V was pared by 5 bases and J by 8 bases, with 13 bases between. CDR3 DNA sequence: TGTGCCAGCAGTTACCTACAGGGAGAGCCCCAGCATTTT. Protein sequence: CASSYLQGEPQHF.

The chain uses TRBV20-1 and TRBJ2-2; a weak D match, TRBD2 (6 bases). CDR1 and CDR2 from the germline V gene are DFQATT and SNEGSKA (reference sequence). V dropped 3 bases and J dropped 3 bases, with 14 bases sitting between them. This CDR3 contains 15 residues. The CDR3 region is CSARFSGSHTGELFF. The CDR3 bases are TGCAGTGCTAGGTTCTCCGGGAGTCACACCGGGGAGCTGTTTTTT.

On this clonotype: A much larger clone lies one base from this, so it may be a read error. V is TRBV12-3 or TRBV12-4 and J is TRBJ1-2, with 12 bases fitting TRBD1. V lost 6 bases and J lost 6; bases outside the gene matches: 5. The CDR3 covers 14 residues. In nucleotides, the CDR3 is TGTGCCAGCAGCTTGGGACAGGGGGCGGATGGCTACACCTTC. Its translation: CASSLGQGADGYTF.

V is TRBV6-6 and J is TRBJ1-2, with 8 bases fitting TRBD1. CDR1 and CDR2 from the germline V gene are MNHNY and SVGAGI (reference sequence). V was clipped by 10 bases and J by 7 bases; unmatched bases: 11. The length of the CDR3 is 13 residues. CDR3 coding DNA: TGTGCCACCAACTATCGCCAGGGGGCTGGCTACACCTTC. It codes for CATNYRQGAGYTF.

This chain uses TRBV27 with TRBJ2-2; TRBD2 matches 10 bases. Germline trimming cut 5 bases from V and 2 bases from J; bases unmatched to any gene: 8. The CDR3 contains 17 residues. The germline V gene encodes CDR1 MNHEY and CDR2 SMNVEV (reference sequence). Written as DNA, the CDR3 is TGTGCCAGCAGTAAACTGCCTAGCGGGAGTAACACCGGGGAGCTGTTTTTT. Its protein is CASSKLPSGSNTGELFF.

V gene TRBV11-2 combines with J gene TRBJ1-1; the D is unclear. Trimming left V 5 bases short and J 1 base short, with 14 bases between. This CDR3 comprises 15 residues. Germline CDR1 and CDR2: SGHAT and FQNNGV. CDR3 nucleotides: TGTGCCAGCAGCGTCTTTCATATACGGAACACTGAAGCTTTCTTT. It codes for CASSVFHIRNTEAFF.

This clonotype occurred many times. The chain recombines TRBV7-9 with TRBJ2-3; no clear D. V dropped 5 bases and J dropped 6 bases, with 9 bases sitting between them. Looked up from germline, CDR1 is SEHNR and CDR2 is FQNEAQ (reference sequence). The CDR3 runs 12 residues. CDR3 nucleotides: TGTGCCAGCAGCCAGAAAGATGATACGCAGTATTTT. Translation: CASSQKDDTQYF.

This chain connects TRBV7-3 to TRBJ1-1, with a weak D call TRBD1 (5 bases). Germline loops: CDR1 SGHTA, CDR2 FQGTGA. There are 17 residues in the CDR3. V was pared by 2 bases and J by 3 bases, with 19 bases between. Written as DNA, the CDR3 is TGTGCCAGCAGCTTATCTAGGACCGTCATGGGGGACACTGAAGCTTTCTTT. This codes for CASSLSRTVMGDTEAFF.

The count of this clonotype is one. CDR3 loop: CASSMVPSWEQFF. The CDR3 DNA reads TGTGCCAGTAGTATGGTTCCATCTTGGGAGCAGTTCTTC. V usage is TRBV19 and J usage is TRBJ2-1, with D hard to call. CDR1 is LNHDA and CDR2 is SQIVND in the germline V gene (reference sequence). This CDR3 has 13 amino acids. Trimming pared 3 bases from V and 10 bases from J, leaving 13 bases between.

This clonotype was detected ten times or more. The rearrangement joins TRBV5-4 to TRBJ2-7, with D possibly being TRBD1 (5 bases). The CDR3 runs to 15 residues. Trimming pared 0 bases from V and 2 bases from J, leaving 12 bases between. The germline CDR1 and CDR2 sequences are SGHNT and YYREEE (reference sequence). The CDR3 protein is CASSLGAGPTYEQYF. CDR3 DNA: TGTGCCAGCAGCTTGGGGGCAGGGCCGACCTACGAGCAGTACTTC.

The CDR3 sequence: CASSQDLLAGEAYNEQFF. Written as DNA, the CDR3 is TGTGCCAGCAGCCAGGACCTCCTAGCGGGAGAGGCCTACAATGAGCAGTTCTTC. J is TRBJ2-1 and V is TRBV3-1; 10 bases map to TRBD2. This CDR3 is 18 amino acids long. From germline, CDR1 is LGHDT and CDR2 YNNKEL (reference sequence). V lost 3 bases to trimming and J lost 2 bases; unmatched junction nucleotides: 10.

This chain uses TRBV19 with TRBJ1-1; unclear D gene. V lost 2 bases, J lost 1 base, and 20 bases lay in between. The CDR3 is 18 residues long. Germline values: CDR1 LNHDA, CDR2 SQIVND (reference sequence). CDR3 protein: CASSIIRQGRSGNTEAFF. The CDR3 DNA is TGTGCCAGTAGTATAATCCGACAAGGTCGGTCGGGGAACACTGAAGCTTTCTTT.

The chain is built from TRBV28 and TRBJ1-2; tentatively, D is TRBD1 (5 bases). V lost 3 bases and J lost 5, with 19 bases in between. CDR3 size: 16 residues. Germline-derived CDR1 and CDR2 are MDHEN and SYDVKM. The CDR3 DNA sequence: TGTGCCAGCAGTTTTCTTCCCGGGACGGCAACTTATGGCTACACCTTC. Translated, it gives CASSFLPGTATYGYTF.

This clonotype has just one count. The chain combines TRBV7-9 with TRBJ2-7, with D possibly matching TRBD2 (6 bases). Deletions cut 1 base from V and 0 bases from J, with 13 bases between. CDR1 is SEHNR, CDR2 FQNEAQ, per germline (reference sequence). This CDR3 is 16 amino acids long. DNA for the CDR3: TGTGCCAGCAGCTTAGGTGGGGGGTCATCCTCCTACGAGCAGTACTTC. The encoded protein is CASSLGGGSSSYEQYF.

This chain uses TRBV10-3 with TRBJ2-5; 8 bases agree with TRBD1. This CDR3 is built from 15 residues. With 8 bases clipped from V and 2 bases from J, the junction kept 10 bases outside the gene matches. CDR1 is ENHRY, CDR2 SYGVKD, per germline. CDR3 nucleotide sequence: TGTGCCATCTCCTCAGGACAGGGATTTCAAGAGACCCAGTACTTC. Protein product: CAISSGQGFQETQYF.